This T cell receptor (beta chain) appears in the sequencing data of a study of identical twins. Study results and caveats: Insertion counts were lower in abundant cord blood beta clonotypes, a trend that memory repertoires did not show.

Trimming removed 4 bases from V and 5 bases from J; junction bases left unmatched: 10. This CDR3 is built from 17 residues. Germline CDR1 reads SGHRS; CDR2 reads YFSETQ. Unique molecular identifiers were present on the cDNA, which also gained a universal primer site by template switching. TCRdb redid the calling of the 5' RACE reads with MiXCR, one entry per CDR3 protein. The sample includes around 550,000 distinct CDR3 sequences, roughly 15% seen only once; the top ten take roughly 0.43%. This clonotype showed up many times. What it recognizes is unknown. The sample also formed part of further work on yellow fever vaccine responses in identical twins. Per that paper: Twins reportedly showed a vaccine T cell response that seemed partly convergent and partly personalized.

The specimen sequenced was CD4+ T cells sorted from blood. This TCR came from a woman younger than 35 in good health. The chain is built from TRBV5-1 and TRBJ2-5; 14 bases are a match to TRBD2. The CDR3: CASSPGLAGVIKETQYF. CDR3 in DNA: TGCGCCAGCAGCCCGGGACTAGCGGGAGTCATAAAGGAGACCCAGTACTTC.